The TCR beta chain under discussion was sequenced for a study of identical twins. This CDR3 has 16 residues. Looked up from germline, CDR1 is SGHDT and CDR2 is YYEEEE. V was pared by 6 bases and J by 6 bases, with 22 bases between. This clonotype was counted only a few times. TCRdb ran MiXCR on the 5' RACE reads and lists one entry per CDR3 protein. The sample carries around 230,000 distinct CDR3 sequences, over 5% recorded once. These sequences were also reported in another study, on T cells expressing NK-cell markers.

The sequencing input was CD8+ T cells sorted from blood. This TCR was sampled from a woman aged 18-29 years in good health. The chain uses TRBV5-6 and TRBJ2-1, with D uncertain. The CDR3 region has the DNA TGTGCCAGCAACATAAGAGGAGCCCGGGCCACCAATGAGCAGTTCTTC. Its translation is CASNIRGARATNEQFF.